Following are 6 T cell receptor beta chains from one sample sequenced in a study of T-cell reconstitution after alpha-beta-depleted transplantation in children. Preparation of the TCRbeta library used unique molecular identifiers. TCRdb passed the PCR reads through MiXCR, listing each CDR3 protein once. The sample shows about 280,000 distinct CDR3 sequences, roughly 11% of them seen only once. The sample consisted of peripheral blood, taken 180 days after TCRalphabeta/CD19-depleted stem cell transplant. All receptors come from a male patient between 2 and 10 years old who had a stem cell transplant for chronic granulomatous disease, so the T cells may come from the graft donor.

This clonotype was recorded at least ten times. This rearrangement joins TRBV5-5 to TRBJ2-7; D might be TRBD2 (5 bases). Germline values: CDR1 SGHKS, CDR2 YYEKEE (reference sequence). Trimming removed 4 bases at V and 2 bases at J, with 16 bases between. The CDR3 contains 15 residues. The CDR3 reads CASSEQQRVTYEQYF. In nucleotides, the CDR3 is TGTGCCAGCAGCGAACAACAGAGGGTTACCTACGAGCAGTACTTC.

At least ten counts were recorded for this clonotype. The chain employs TRBV10-2 and TRBJ2-7; D possibly corresponds to TRBD2 (5 bases). The CDR3 is 15 residues long. V dropped 2 bases and J dropped 2 bases, with 13 bases sitting between them. CDR1 and CDR2 from the germline V gene are WSHSY and SAAADI. CDR3 nucleotide sequence: TGCGCCAGCAGTGAGATGGCCAGAGGGCCCTACGAGCAGTACTTC. Its protein product is CASSEMARGPYEQYF.

The V call is TRBV30, the J call TRBJ2-1; no definite D call. V was cut by 3 bases and J by 15 bases, with 12 bases left in between. This CDR3 is built from 10 residues. Germline V lookup: CDR1 GTSNPN, CDR2 SVGIG (reference sequence). CDR3 nucleotide sequence: TGTGCCTGGAGGGAGATGGCCCTGTTCTTC. Translated: CAWREMALFF.

This clonotype has a count of ten or more. The J gene is TRBJ2-7, the V gene TRBV9; possible D gene TRBD2, 6 bases. This CDR3 has 14 residues. CDR1 is SGDLS and CDR2 is YYNGEE in the germline V gene. The V end was cut by 0 bases, the J end by 4 bases, with 11 bases between. CDR3 DNA: TGTGCCAGCAGCGTAGGGGGTAGCGGATACGAGCAGTACTTC. Translated: CASSVGGSGYEQYF.

This clonotype was recorded many times. This chain links TRBV27 with TRBJ2-4, with 9 bases lining up with TRBD1. Trimming at V came to 8 bases and at J to 1 base, leaving 0 bases not matched to a gene. Germline V gives CDR1 MNHEY, CDR2 SMNVEV (reference sequence). The CDR3 length is 13 residues. The CDR3 protein is CASGQGAKNIQYF. CDR3 DNA: TGTGCCAGCGGACAGGGGGCCAAAAACATTCAGTACTTC.

This clonotype was observed a handful of times. The rearrangement links TRBV25-1 to TRBJ2-7; D may be TRBD1 (6 bases). Trimming left V 3 bases short and J 3 bases short, with 9 bases between. Germline V gene lookup returns CDR1 MGHDK and CDR2 SYGVNS. The CDR3 extends over 13 amino acids. Written as DNA, the CDR3 is TGTGCCAGCAGTGAGGGACACGACTACGAGCAGTACTTC. This encodes CASSEGHDYEQYF.